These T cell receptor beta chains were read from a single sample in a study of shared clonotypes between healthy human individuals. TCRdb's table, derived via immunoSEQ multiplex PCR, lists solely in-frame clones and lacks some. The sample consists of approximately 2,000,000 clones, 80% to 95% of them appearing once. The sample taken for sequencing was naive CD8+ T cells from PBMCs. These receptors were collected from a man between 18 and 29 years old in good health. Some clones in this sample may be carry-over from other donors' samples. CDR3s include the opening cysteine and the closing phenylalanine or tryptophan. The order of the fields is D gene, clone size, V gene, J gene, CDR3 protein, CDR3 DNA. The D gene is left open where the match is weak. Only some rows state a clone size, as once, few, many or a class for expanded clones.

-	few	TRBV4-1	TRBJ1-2	CASSPVGGYGYTF	TGCGCCAGCAGCCCCGTCGGGGGTTATGGCTACACCTTC
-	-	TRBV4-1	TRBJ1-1	CASSPSGRGTEAFF	TGCGCCAGCAGCCCTAGCGGTCGAGGGACTGAAGCTTTCTTT
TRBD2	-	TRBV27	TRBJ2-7	CASSPLAGDPHEQYF	TGTGCCAGCAGTCCCTTAGCGGGAGACCCCCACGAGCAGTACTTC
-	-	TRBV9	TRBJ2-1	CASSVGGGLNEQFF	TGTGCCAGCAGCGTAGGGGGCGGTCTCAATGAGCAGTTCTTC
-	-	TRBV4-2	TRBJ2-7	CASSLEVGGIDEQYF	TGTGCCAGCAGCCTGGAGGTTGGAGGGATCGACGAGCAGTACTTC
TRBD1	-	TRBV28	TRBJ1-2	CASSLTGVYGYTF	TGTGCCAGCAGTCTGACAGGGGTTTATGGCTACACCTTC
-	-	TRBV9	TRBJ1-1	CASSGPSQNTEAFF	TGTGCCAGCAGCGGGCCGAGCCAGAACACTGAAGCTTTCTTT
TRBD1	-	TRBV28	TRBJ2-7	CASSLTGEASEQYF	TGTGCCAGCAGTTTAACAGGGGAAGCTAGCGAGCAGTACTTC
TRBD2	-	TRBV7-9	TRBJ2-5	CASSYLRTSGSGRQETQYF	TGTGCCAGCAGCTACTTAAGGACTAGCGGGAGTGGGCGGCAAGAGACCCAGTACTTC
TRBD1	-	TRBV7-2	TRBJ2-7	CASSLVTGVIYEQYF	TGTGCCAGCAGCTTGGTTACAGGGGTAATCTACGAGCAGTACTTC
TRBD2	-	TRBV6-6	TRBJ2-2	CASSYSPSGSSGELFF	TGTGCCAGCAGTTACTCGCCTAGCGGGAGTTCCGGGGAGCTGTTTTTT
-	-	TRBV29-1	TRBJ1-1	CSAQKARTLGDTEAFF	TGCAGCGCTCAAAAAGCTAGAACTCTAGGGGACACTGAAGCTTTCTTT
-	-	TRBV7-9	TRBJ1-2	CASSLAPQLYGYTF	TGTGCCAGCAGCTTAGCGCCTCAACTCTATGGCTACACCTTC
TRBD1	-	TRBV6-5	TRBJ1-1	CASRDRGLGTEAFF	TGTGCCAGCAGAGACAGGGGATTGGGAACTGAAGCTTTCTTT
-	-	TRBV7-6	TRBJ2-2	CASSLAGFGIGELFF	TGTGCCAGCAGCTTAGCCGGTTTTGGAATCGGGGAGCTGTTTTTT
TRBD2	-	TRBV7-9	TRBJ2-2	CASSSLLGGINTGELFF	TGTGCCAGCAGCTCATTACTCGGGGGGATTAACACCGGGGAGCTGTTTTTT
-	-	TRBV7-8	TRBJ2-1	CASSPSALSEQFF	TGTGCCAGCAGCCCTTCCGCTCTATCTGAGCAGTTCTTC
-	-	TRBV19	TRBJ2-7	CASSIGLIFRRDEQYF	TGTGCCAGTAGTATAGGATTAATTTTTAGGCGAGACGAGCAGTACTTC
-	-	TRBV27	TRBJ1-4	CASSWVGTNEKLFF	TGTGCCAGCAGTTGGGTCGGAACTAATGAAAAACTGTTTTTT
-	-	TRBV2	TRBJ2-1	CASRLGGGNEQFF	TGTGCCAGCCGTCTGGGAGGCGGCAATGAGCAGTTCTTC
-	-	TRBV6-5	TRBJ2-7	CASSYLAGPPYEQYF	TGTGCCAGCAGTTACCTGGCAGGCCCACCCTACGAGCAGTACTTC
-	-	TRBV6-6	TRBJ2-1	CASSYLDEQFF	TGTGCCAGCAGTTATTTGGATGAGCAGTTCTTC
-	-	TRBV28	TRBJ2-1	CASSFVGFSYNEQFF	TGTGCCAGCAGTTTTGTAGGGTTCTCCTACAATGAGCAGTTCTTC
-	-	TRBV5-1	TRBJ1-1	CASSDGQNTEAFF	TGCGCCAGCTCTGACGGGCAGAACACTGAAGCTTTCTTT
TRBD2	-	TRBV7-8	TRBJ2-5	CASSIGLAGGETQYF	TGTGCCAGCAGTATTGGACTAGCGGGAGGAGAGACCCAGTACTTC
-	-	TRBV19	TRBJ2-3	CASSISLGGTQYF	TGTGCCAGTAGTATATCCCTGGGAGGAACGCAGTATTTT
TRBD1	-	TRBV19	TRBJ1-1	CASSAKRQGQNTEAFF	TGTGCCAGTAGTGCAAAGCGACAGGGCCAGAACACTGAAGCTTTCTTT